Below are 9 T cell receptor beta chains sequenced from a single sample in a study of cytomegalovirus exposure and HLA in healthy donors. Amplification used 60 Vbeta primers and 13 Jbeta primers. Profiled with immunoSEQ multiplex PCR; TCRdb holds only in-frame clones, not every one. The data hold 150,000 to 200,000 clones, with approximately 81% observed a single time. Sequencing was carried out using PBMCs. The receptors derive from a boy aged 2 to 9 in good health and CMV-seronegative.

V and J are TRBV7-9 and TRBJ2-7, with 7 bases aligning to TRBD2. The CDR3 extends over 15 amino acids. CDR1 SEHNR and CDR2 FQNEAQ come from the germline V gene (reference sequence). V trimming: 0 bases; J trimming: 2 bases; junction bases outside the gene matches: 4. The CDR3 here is CASSLALGGPYEQYF. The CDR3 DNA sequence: TGTGCCAGCAGCTTAGCTTTGGGAGGGCCCTACGAGCAGTACTTC.

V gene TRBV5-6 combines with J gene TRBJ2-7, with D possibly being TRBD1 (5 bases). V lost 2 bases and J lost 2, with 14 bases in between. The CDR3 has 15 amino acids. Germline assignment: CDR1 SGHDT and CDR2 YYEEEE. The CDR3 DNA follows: TGTGCCAGCAGCTTCAACAGGCCACCGACCTACGAGCAGTACTTC. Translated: CASSFNRPPTYEQYF.

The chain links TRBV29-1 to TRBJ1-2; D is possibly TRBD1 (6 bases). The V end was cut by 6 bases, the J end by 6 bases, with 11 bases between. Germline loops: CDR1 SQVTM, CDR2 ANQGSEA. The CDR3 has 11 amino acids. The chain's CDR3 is CSVVDRNGYTF. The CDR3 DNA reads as TGCAGCGTCGTAGACAGGAATGGCTACACCTTC.

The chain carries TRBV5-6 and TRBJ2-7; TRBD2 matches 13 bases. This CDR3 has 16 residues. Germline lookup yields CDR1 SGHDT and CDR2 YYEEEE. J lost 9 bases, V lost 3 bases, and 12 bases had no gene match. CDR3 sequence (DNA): TGTGCCAGCAGCTCCGATTGGGGACTAGCGGGGACCGGGCAGTACTTC. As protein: CASSSDWGLAGTGQYF.

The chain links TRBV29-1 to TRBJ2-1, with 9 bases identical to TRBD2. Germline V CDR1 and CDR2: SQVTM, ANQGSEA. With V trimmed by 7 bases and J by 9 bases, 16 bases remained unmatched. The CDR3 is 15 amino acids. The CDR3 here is CSALPTSGGGVEQFF. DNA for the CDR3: TGCAGCGCCTTACCGACTAGCGGAGGTGGGGTTGAGCAGTTCTTC.

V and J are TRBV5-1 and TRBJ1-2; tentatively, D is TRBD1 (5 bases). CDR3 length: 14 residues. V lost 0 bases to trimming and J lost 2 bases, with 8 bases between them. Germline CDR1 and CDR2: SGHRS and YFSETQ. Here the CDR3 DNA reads TGCGCCAGCAGCTTGGCCCCAGGGAACTATGGCTACACCTTC. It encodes CASSLAPGNYGYTF.

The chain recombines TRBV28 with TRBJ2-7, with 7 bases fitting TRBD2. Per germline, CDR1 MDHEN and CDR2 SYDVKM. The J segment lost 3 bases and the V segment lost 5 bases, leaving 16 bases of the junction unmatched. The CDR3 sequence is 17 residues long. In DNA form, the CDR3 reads TGTGCCAGCAGTGGGGAGTCGGGGAGCGGGGCGATCTACGAGCAGTACTTC. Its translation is CASSGESGSGAIYEQYF.

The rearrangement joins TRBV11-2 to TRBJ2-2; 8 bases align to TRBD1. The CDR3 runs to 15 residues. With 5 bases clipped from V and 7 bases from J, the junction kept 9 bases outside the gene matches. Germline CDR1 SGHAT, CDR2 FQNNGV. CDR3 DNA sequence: TGTGCCAGCAGCGCCCAGGGGGCAGGATACGGGGAGCTGTTTTTT. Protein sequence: CASSAQGAGYGELFF.

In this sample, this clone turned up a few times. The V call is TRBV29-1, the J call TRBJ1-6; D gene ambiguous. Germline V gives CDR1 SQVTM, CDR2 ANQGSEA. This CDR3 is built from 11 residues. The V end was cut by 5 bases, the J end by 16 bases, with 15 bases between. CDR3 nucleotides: TGCAGCGTTAATCCGAGCGGATTACTCCACTTT. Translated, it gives CSVNPSGLLHF.